This T cell receptor beta chain derives from a study of monozygotic twins with inflammatory bowel disease. Germline V gene lookup returns CDR1 SGHRS and CDR2 YFSETQ. The CDR3 totals 14 residues. The study's findings and limits: The authors found no support for a single strong IBD-associated signal or clonotype.

Of note for this clonotype: As yet, its antigen is unknown.

A 6-nucleotide sample barcode was carried by the UMIs, which template switching added. TCRdb re-called the 5' RACE reads, yielding one record per CDR3 amino acid sequence without DNA. In total, the table holds around 230,000 distinct CDR3 sequences. Researchers isolated total RNA from whole blood without sorting T cells. Specimen: blood. V usage is TRBV5-1 and J usage is TRBJ1-1. The receptor's source is a human donor with ulcerative colitis or Crohn's disease, or a healthy co-twin of an affected twin (not recorded which). This chain's CDR3 is CASSRNLAATEAFF.